The present TCR beta chain was sequenced within a study of glioma-infiltrating T cells. This clonotype has ten or more counts. The V end was cut by 5 bases, the J end by 5 bases, with 12 bases between. Germline-derived CDR1 and CDR2 are MNHEY and SMNVEV (reference sequence). The CDR3 extends over 13 amino acids. TCR alpha and beta CDR3 regions were amplified from RNA using iRepertoire nested multiplex PCR. MiXCR was run by TCRdb on the multiplex PCR reads, yielding one entry per CDR3 protein. Here the sample spans about 380,000 distinct CDR3 sequences, around 38% being singletons. The chain couples TRBV27 to TRBJ1-1; D unresolved. The sequenced sample was glioma tissue, nonneoplastic brain tissue, or PBMCs (not recorded which). The clonotype originates from a human donor with low-grade glioma or glioblastoma, undergoing nonglioma brain surgery, or in good health (not recorded which). The chain's CDR3 is CASSTLLWTEAFF. The DNA for the CDR3 is TGTGCCAGCAGTACCCTCCTTTGGACTGAAGCTTTCTTT.